This TCR beta chain is drawn from a study of blood T cell repertoires in COVID-19. The germline V gene has CDR1 LGHNT and CDR2 FRNRAP. The CDR3 contains 17 residues. The V gene end was trimmed by 1 base and the J gene end by 0 bases; junction bases not matched to a gene: 3. Some clones are missing from TCRdb's copy, which holds only in-frame ones; the method was immunoSEQ multiplex PCR. The data contain fewer than 350,000 clones, around 86% of them seen just once; the ten biggest clones take up less than 2%. Specimen: PBMCs or T cells enriched from blood (not recorded which). The clonotype comes from a middle-aged woman who had recovered from COVID-19. J is TRBJ2-5 and V is TRBV12-5; 12 positions agree with TRBD2. CDR3 in DNA: TGTGCTAGTGGTTTGGGGCTAGCGGGGGGGTACCAAGAGACCCAGTACTTC. This codes for CASGLGLAGGYQETQYF.